This paragraph reports one T cell receptor (beta chain). Its antigen remains unknown. One entry per CDR3 protein results from TCRdb running MiXCR on the reads. The table lists around 740,000 distinct CDR3 sequences, under 40% of them singletons. The data were taken from a study of T cell repertoires in cytomegalovirus infection. Study context: Public TCR beta signatures were indicative of both CMV infection and a matching HLA type. Findings and caveats of the study: HLA-C-restricted TCR beta clonotypes specific for CMV led the ex vivo response. Of the TCR beta families, the public ones yielded a cumulative frequency that identified carriers of CMV plus the relevant HLA.

Germline V gene sequence: CDR1 SGHDN, CDR2 FVKESK. Deletions cut 0 bases from V and 7 bases from J, with 18 bases between. This CDR3 contains 17 residues. Source material: PBMCs. This sequence originates from a human donor in good health (CMV status not recorded). Some clones in this sample may be carry-over from other donors' samples. The chain couples TRBV14 to TRBJ2-2; D not certain. Here the CDR3 reads CASSQDRFFDVGGELFF. CDR3 sequence (DNA): TGTGCCAGCAGCCAAGATCGGTTTTTCGACGTGGGCGGGGAGCTGTTTTTT.